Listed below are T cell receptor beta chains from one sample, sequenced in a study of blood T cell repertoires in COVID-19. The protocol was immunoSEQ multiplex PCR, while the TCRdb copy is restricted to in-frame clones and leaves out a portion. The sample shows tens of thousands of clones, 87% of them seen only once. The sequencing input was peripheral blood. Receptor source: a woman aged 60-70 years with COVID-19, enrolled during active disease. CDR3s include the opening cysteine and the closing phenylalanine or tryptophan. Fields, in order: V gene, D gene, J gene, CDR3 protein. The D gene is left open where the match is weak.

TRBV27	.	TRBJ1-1	CASSLTGNTEAFF
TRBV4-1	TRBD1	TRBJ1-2	CASSQGSTGNYGYTF
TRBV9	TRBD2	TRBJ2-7	CASSVGVSSGLSYEQYF
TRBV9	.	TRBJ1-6	CASSALISSPLHF
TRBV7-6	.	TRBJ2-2	CASSLGTPNTGELFF
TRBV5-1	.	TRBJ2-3	CASSFIPTDTDTQYF
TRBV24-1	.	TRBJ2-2	CATSEFTRGNTGELFF
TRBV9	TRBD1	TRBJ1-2	CASSGMTGGDYGYTF
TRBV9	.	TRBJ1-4	CASSPGGGVREKLFF
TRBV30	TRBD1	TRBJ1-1	CAWMGQLNTEAFF
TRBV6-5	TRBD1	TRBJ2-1	CASHGTDYNEQFF
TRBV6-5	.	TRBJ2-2	CASISGHSNTGELFF
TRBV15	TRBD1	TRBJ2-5	CATSRGGQGARKTQYF
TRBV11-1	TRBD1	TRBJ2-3	CATQGDTQYF
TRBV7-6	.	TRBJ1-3	CASSLAIQSGGNTIYF
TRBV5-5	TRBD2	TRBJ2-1	CASSFGRSSYNEQFF
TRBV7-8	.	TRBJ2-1	CASSGGLFEQFF
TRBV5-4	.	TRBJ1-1	CASSPSPGVGDTEAFF
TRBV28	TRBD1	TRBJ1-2	CASTLRQGGYGYTF
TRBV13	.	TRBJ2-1	CASSYQTSISYNEQFF
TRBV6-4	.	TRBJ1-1	CASSELPGTEAFF
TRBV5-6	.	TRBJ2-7	CASSPPLSYEQYF
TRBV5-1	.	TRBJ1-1	CASSLEQLNTEAFF
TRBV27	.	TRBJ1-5	CASSLSGRRSNQPQHF
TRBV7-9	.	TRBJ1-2	CASSLAATRNYGYTF
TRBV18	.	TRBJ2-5	CASSPLQGETQYF
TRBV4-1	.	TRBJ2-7	CASGRDGLDYEQYF
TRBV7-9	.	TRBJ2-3	CASSLAIDTQYF
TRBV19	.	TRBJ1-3	CASSARVGNTIYF
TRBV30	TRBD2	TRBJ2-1	CAWSGGTSGFISGNEQFF
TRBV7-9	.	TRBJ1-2	CASSLAGGGYTF
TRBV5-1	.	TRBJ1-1	CASSSGQYTEAFF
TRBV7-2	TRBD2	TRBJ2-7	CASRSSGSSEQYF
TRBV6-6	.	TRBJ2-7	CASSYLGQGTYEQYF
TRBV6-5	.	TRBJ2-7	CASSYLTGEQYF
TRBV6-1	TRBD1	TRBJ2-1	CASSDGQAPYNEQFF
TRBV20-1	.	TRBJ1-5	CSASSHSNQPQHF
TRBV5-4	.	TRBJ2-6	CASSKTGNFPSGANVLTF
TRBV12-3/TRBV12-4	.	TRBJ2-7	CASSLTASYEQYF
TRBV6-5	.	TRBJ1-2	CASRHQGYGYTF
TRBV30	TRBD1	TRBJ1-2	CAWSGDRAHGYTF
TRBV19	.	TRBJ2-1	CASSPQVNEQFF
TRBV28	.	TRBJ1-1	CASSLYRNTEAFF
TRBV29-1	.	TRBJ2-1	CSVGRGSRNEQFF
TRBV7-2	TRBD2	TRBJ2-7	CASSLVGGSHEQYF
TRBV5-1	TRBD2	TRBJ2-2	CASSPLAGTNTGELFF
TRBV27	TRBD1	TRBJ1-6	CASRRTGNSPLHF
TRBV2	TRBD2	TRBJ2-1	CASSTGLAGRYNEQFF
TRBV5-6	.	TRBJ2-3	CASSLLIAVSTDTQYF
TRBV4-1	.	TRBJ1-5	CASSPVGGSNQPQHF
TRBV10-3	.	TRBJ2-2	CAISDKTGTNTGELFF